The 21 T cell receptor beta chains presented below share a single source sample, sequenced in a study of T cell responses to AZD1222 COVID-19 vaccine. TCRdb's table, derived via immunoSEQ multiplex PCR, lists solely in-frame clones and lacks some. The top ten hold approximately 0.49% of the sample, which has over 150,000 clones, 85% to 90% seen once. The starting material was peripheral blood, obtained on day 0 of AZD1222 vaccination. These receptors were taken from an adult in good health.

This clone was observed a few times. CDR3: CASNPRGNYGYTF. The CDR3 nucleotides read TGTGCCAGCAACCCCAGGGGTAACTATGGCTACACCTTC. This sequence joins TRBV28 and TRBJ1-2; maybe TRBD1 (6 bases). Germline lookup yields CDR1 MDHEN and CDR2 SYDVKM. CDR3 length: 13 residues. V was pared by 7 bases and J by 1 base, with 10 bases between.

This chain uses TRBV5-1 with TRBJ1-5, with TRBD1 identical over 11 bases. Germline CDR1 SGHRS, CDR2 YFSETQ. Losses at the gene ends were 0 bases for V and 2 bases for J; bases not matched to a gene: 10. This CDR3 is built from 19 residues. DNA for the CDR3: TGCGCCAGCAGCTTGGATCCCGGGACAGGGGGTCGTGGCAATCAGCCCCAGCATTTT. Translating gives CASSLDPGTGGRGNQPQHF.

V usage is TRBV2 and J usage is TRBJ1-2; 9 nucleotides match TRBD1. This CDR3 contains 14 residues. The germline V gene has CDR1 SNHLY and CDR2 FYNNEI. J was trimmed by 5 bases and V by 6 bases; bases with no gene match: 7. CDR3 region: CASSPTGGDYGYTF. For the CDR3, the DNA is TGTGCCAGCAGCCCAACAGGGGGCGATTATGGCTACACCTTC. The variable domain in full, with the rest retrieved from reference TRBV2 and TRBJ1-2, is EPEVTQTPSHQVTQMGQEVILRCVPISNHLYFYWYRQILGQKVEFLVSFYNNEISEKSEIFDDQFSVERPDGSNFTLKIRSTKLEDSAMYFCASSPTGGDYGYTFGSGTRLTVV.

The chain joins TRBV29-1 to TRBJ1-2; tentative D call: TRBD1 (6 bases). The germline V gene encodes CDR1 SQVTM and CDR2 ANQGSEA. The CDR3 extends over 10 amino acids. V lost 7 bases, J lost 6 bases, and 9 bases lay in between. Here the CDR3 DNA reads TGCAGCGCTTGGACAGATGGCTACACCTTC. This sequence encodes CSAWTDGYTF.

This clone has just one count. The rearrangement links TRBV18 to TRBJ1-6; no firm D call. CDR1 KGHSH and CDR2 LQKENI come from the germline V gene. V gave up 5 bases and J gave up 10 bases, with 15 bases separating them. CDR3 length equals 14 residues. CDR3 region: CASSASEEWSPLHF. The DNA of the CDR3 is TGTGCCAGCTCAGCTTCCGAGGAATGGTCACCCCTCCACTTT.

The J gene is TRBJ2-7, the V gene TRBV6-5; tentatively, D is TRBD1 (5 bases). The V and J ends lost 10 bases and 6 bases respectively, with 25 bases between them. There are 15 residues in the CDR3. CDR1 MNHEY and CDR2 SVGAGI come from the germline V gene. The CDR3: CATTLGANTLAEQYF. The CDR3 coding sequence is TGTGCCACCACATTAGGGGCGAATACTTTGGCCGAGCAGTACTTC.

This chain connects TRBV4-2 to TRBJ1-5; TRBD1 is a possible D gene (6 bases). The V and J ends lost 0 bases and 4 bases respectively, with 13 bases between them. The length of the CDR3 is 16 residues. The germline gives CDR1 LGHNA, CDR2 YNFKEQ. CDR3 in amino acids: CASSQEVTGLNQPQHF. In DNA, the CDR3 is TGTGCCAGCAGCCAAGAGGTGACAGGTCTAAATCAGCCCCAGCATTTT.

The CDR3 loop is CASRPLAGGLREQYF. CDR3 DNA: TGTGCCAGCAGGCCCTTAGCGGGGGGGCTTAGGGAGCAGTACTTC. J is TRBJ2-7 and V is TRBV27; 11 bases line up with TRBD2. V lost 6 bases to trimming and J lost 7 bases; unmatched junction nucleotides: 11. This CDR3 spans 15 amino acids. CDR1 is MNHEY, CDR2 SMNVEV, per germline (reference sequence).

V is TRBV4-3 and J is TRBJ1-6; D is unresolved. The CDR3 is 15 amino acids. Germline assignment: CDR1 LGHNA and CDR2 YSLEER. V was pared by 1 base and J by 8 bases, with 12 bases between. The DNA of the CDR3 is TGCGCCAGCAGCCAAGCTTTCGGGGTCGATTCACCCCTCCACTTT. Protein sequence: CASSQAFGVDSPLHF.

The gene calls are TRBV18 and TRBJ2-3; TRBD1 aligns across 11 bases. The CDR3 contains 15 residues. The germline CDR1 and CDR2 sequences are KGHSH and LQKENI. The junction had 6 bases not matched to a gene; V was cut back by 5 bases and J by 5 bases. The CDR3: CASSAPGQGGDTQYF. The CDR3 DNA is TGTGCCAGCTCAGCCCCGGGACAGGGGGGAGATACGCAGTATTTT.

This chain uses TRBV5-1 with TRBJ1-5, with a tentative D call TRBD1 (5 bases). Germline V gives CDR1 SGHRS, CDR2 YFSETQ. Trimming removed 4 bases from V and 5 bases from J, with 16 bases in between. The CDR3 sequence is 15 residues long. For the CDR3, the DNA is TGCGCCAGCAGCCCGGACATTGTAGGCGATCAGCCCCAGCATTTT. This sequence encodes CASSPDIVGDQPQHF.

V gene TRBV5-5 combines with J gene TRBJ2-7; D gene unclear. Trimming removed 1 base at V and 2 bases at J, with 22 bases between. CDR1 SGHKS and CDR2 YYEKEE come from the germline V gene (reference sequence). The CDR3 spans 18 residues. Written as DNA, the CDR3 is TGTGCCAGCAGCTTGACGGTTTCCCCGGAACACGGAACCTACGAGCAGTACTTC. It encodes CASSLTVSPEHGTYEQYF.

This sequence joins TRBV25-1 and TRBJ2-3; D unresolved. V dropped 5 bases and J dropped 5 bases, with 5 bases sitting between them. This CDR3 has 11 residues. Germline V gene lookup returns CDR1 MGHDK and CDR2 SYGVNS. The CDR3 loop is CASSQKDTQYF. DNA for the CDR3: TGTGCCAGCAGTCAGAAAGATACGCAGTATTTT. Drawing the rest from reference TRBV25-1 and TRBJ2-3, the complete variable domain is EADIYQTPRYLVIGTGKKITLECSQTMGHDKMYWYQQDPGMELHLIHYSYGVNSTEKGDLSSESTVSRIRTEHFPLTLESARPSHTSQYLCASSQKDTQYFGPGTRLTVL.

V is TRBV4-3 and J is TRBJ1-2, with unresolved D. V gave up 1 base and J gave up 5 bases, with 20 bases separating them. Germline lookup yields CDR1 LGHNA and CDR2 YSLEER. The CDR3 totals 17 residues. Here the CDR3 reads CASSQGAPPQDFYGYTF. CDR3 nucleotides: TGCGCCAGCAGCCAAGGGGCCCCCCCACAAGACTTTTATGGCTACACCTTC.

CDR3 in amino acids: CASNNGATEAFF. The CDR3 bases are TGTGCCAGTAATAACGGAGCCACTGAAGCTTTCTTT. J is TRBJ1-1 and V is TRBV19; D gene unclear. Trimming removed 7 bases at V and 4 bases at J, with 10 bases between. The CDR3 contains 12 residues. The germline gives CDR1 LNHDA, CDR2 SQIVND (reference sequence).

The gene calls are TRBV5-6 and TRBJ1-5; D call uncertain. The germline V gene encodes CDR1 SGHDT and CDR2 YYEEEE. Trimming left V 5 bases short and J 0 bases short, with 9 bases between. The CDR3 extends over 14 amino acids. CDR3 DNA sequence: TGTGCCAGCAGTGACTTCGATAGCAATCAGCCCCAGCATTTT. The encoded protein is CASSDFDSNQPQHF.

The rearrangement uses TRBV28 and TRBJ1-5; D possibly corresponds to TRBD1 (5 bases). The germline V and J ends were trimmed by 7 bases and 3 bases, with 10 bases remaining between them. Looked up from germline, CDR1 is MDHEN and CDR2 is SYDVKM. The CDR3 is 13 amino acids. CDR3 sequence reads: CASTGRINQPQHF. The CDR3 coding sequence is TGTGCCAGCACGGGACGGATCAATCAGCCCCAGCATTTT.

V gene TRBV28 combines with J gene TRBJ1-1; 8 nucleotides match TRBD1. In germline, CDR1 is MDHEN, CDR2 SYDVKM. This CDR3 is 15 amino acids long. V lost 0 bases, J lost 7 bases, and 7 bases stayed unmatched. CDR3 region: CASSLWGGQADEAFF. The CDR3 coding sequence is TGTGCCAGCAGTTTATGGGGGGGACAGGCTGATGAAGCTTTCTTT.

The chain recombines TRBV19 with TRBJ2-6; D is perhaps TRBD1 or TRBD2 (5 bases each). The CDR3 extends over 19 amino acids. Germline lookup yields CDR1 LNHDA and CDR2 SQIVND (reference sequence). V dropped 6 bases and J dropped 0 bases, with 21 bases sitting between them. CDR3 region: CASSRQMGTASSGANVLTF. The CDR3 nucleotides are TGTGCCAGTAGCCGACAGATGGGGACGGCTAGCTCTGGGGCCAACGTCCTGACTTTC.

The chain joins TRBV10-2 to TRBJ1-5, with unresolved D. V lost 4 bases and J lost 0, with 10 bases in between. The CDR3 consists of 15 residues. Germline assignment: CDR1 WSHSY and CDR2 SAAADI. The CDR3 nucleotides read TGCGCCAGCAGTGCGTCAAGAAATAGCAATCAGCCCCAGCATTTT. Amino acid sequence: CASSASRNSNQPQHF.

V usage is TRBV13 and J usage is TRBJ2-7; D gene unclear. V dropped 2 bases and J dropped 2 bases, with 7 bases sitting between them. The CDR3 has 13 residues. CDR1 PRHDT and CDR2 FYEKMQ come from the germline V gene (reference sequence). In DNA form, the CDR3 reads TGTGCCAGCAGCTTACCCCCGGCCTACGAGCAGTACTTC. It is translated as CASSLPPAYEQYF.